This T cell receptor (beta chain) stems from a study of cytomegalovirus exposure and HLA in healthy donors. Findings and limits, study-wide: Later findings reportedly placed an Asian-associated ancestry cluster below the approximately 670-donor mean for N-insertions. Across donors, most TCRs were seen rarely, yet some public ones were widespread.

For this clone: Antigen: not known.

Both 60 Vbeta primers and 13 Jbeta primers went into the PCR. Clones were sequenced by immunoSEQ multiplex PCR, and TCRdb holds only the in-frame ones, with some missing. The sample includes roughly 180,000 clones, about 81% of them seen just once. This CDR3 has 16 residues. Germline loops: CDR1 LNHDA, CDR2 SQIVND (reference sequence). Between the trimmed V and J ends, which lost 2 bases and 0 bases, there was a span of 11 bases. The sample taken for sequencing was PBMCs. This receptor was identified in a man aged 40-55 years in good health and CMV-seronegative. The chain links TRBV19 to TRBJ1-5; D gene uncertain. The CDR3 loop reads CASSIWGGDSNQPQHF. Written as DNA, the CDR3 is TGTGCCAGTAGTATATGGGGAGGCGATAGCAATCAGCCCCAGCATTTT.